Each of the 19 T cell receptor beta chains below was sequenced from the same sample in a study of regulatory T cells in long-lasting Graves disease. TCR beta libraries were built with iRepertoire HTBI primers and Arm-PCR of CDR3 regions. TCRdb recomputed calls from the multiplex PCR reads with MiXCR, one row per CDR3 protein. The table includes 350,000 to 500,000 distinct CDR3 sequences, 20% to 25% detected once. Time point reported: persistent/refractory GD, antithyroid drugs over 5 years with positive TRAb. Scientists built the TCR library using RNA that was extracted from PBMCs. The material sequenced was peripheral blood mononuclear cells (PBMCs), taken when the disease was refractory, from a patient treated with antithyroid drugs. The receptor source for this set is a female donor with Graves disease.

This clonotype was picked up many times. The chain carries TRBV7-2 and TRBJ2-1; 7 positions match TRBD2. The J segment lost 0 bases and the V segment lost 6 bases, leaving 8 bases of the junction unmatched. Germline V gene data show CDR1 as SGHTA and CDR2 as FQGNSA. The CDR3 spans 16 residues. CDR3 nucleotides: TGTGCCAGCAGGCATCCGACTAGCACCTCCTACAATGAGCAGTTCTTC. Protein sequence: CASRHPTSTSYNEQFF.

The sample holds a few counts of this clonotype. The V and J genes are TRBV20-1 and TRBJ2-7; tentative D call: TRBD2 (5 bases). This CDR3 region has 12 residues. CDR1 is DFQATT and CDR2 is SNEGSKA in the germline V gene (reference sequence). V lost 3 bases and J lost 4, with 10 bases in between. The CDR3 DNA follows: TGCAGTGCTAGCCGCCGGGGTTACGAGCAGTACTTC. As protein: CSASRRGYEQYF.

On this clonotype itself: Its ends do not fully match the called genes, so a read error is possible. The rearrangement links TRBV28 to TRBJ2-1; D call uncertain. The CDR3 has 16 residues. The germline V gene has CDR1 MDHEN and CDR2 SYDVKM. CDR3 coding DNA: TGTGCCAGCAGCTTTGCCGGTTATGGGCTCGACAATGAGCAGCTCTTC. Translating gives CASSFAGYGLDNEQLF. Full variable domain (remainder filled in from reference TRBV28 and TRBJ2-1): DVKVTQSSRYLVKRTGEKVFLECVQDMDHENMFWYRQDPGLGLRLIYFSYDVKMKEKGDIPEGYSVSREKKERFSLILESASTNQTSMYLCASSFAGYGLDNEQLFGPGTRLTVL.

There are a few counts of this clonotype. The V and J genes are TRBV3-1 and TRBJ1-2, with 7 nucleotides matching TRBD1. CDR3 length: 17 residues. The germline V gene encodes CDR1 LGHDT and CDR2 YNNKEL (reference sequence). The J segment lost 5 bases and the V segment lost 0 bases, leaving 12 bases of the junction unmatched. Written as DNA, the CDR3 is TGTGCCAGCAGCCAAGATAAGGGGACAGAGCCTCTATATGGCTACACCTTC. Its protein is CASSQDKGTEPLYGYTF.

This clonotype was seen a handful of times. J is TRBJ2-7 and V is TRBV6-5; 10 nucleotides agree with TRBD2. The germline gives CDR1 MNHEY, CDR2 SVGAGI. The CDR3 totals 15 residues. After removal of 4 bases from V and 3 bases from J, the junction contained 6 bases not matched to a gene. CDR3 bases: TGTGCCAGCAGTTTCGGACTAGCGGAGAGCTACGAGCAGTACTTC. Protein product: CASSFGLAESYEQYF.

A note on this clonotype: The final CDR3 position lacks the conserved phenylalanine or tryptophan, pointing to a likely read error. The rearrangement links TRBV20-1 to TRBJ2-7; no firm D call. The CDR3 sequence is 14 residues long. Trimming removed 0 bases at V and 2 bases at J, with 11 bases between. Germline V gives CDR1 DFQATT, CDR2 SNEGSKA (reference sequence). The CDR3 coding sequence is TGCAGTGCTAGAGAAGGCGGTACGACCTACGAGCAGTACTCC. Its protein product is CSAREGGTTYEQYS.

This clonotype occurred many times. The V and J genes are TRBV12-3 or TRBV12-4 and TRBJ2-5, with D tentatively TRBD2 (6 bases). The V and J ends lost 7 bases and 5 bases respectively, with 14 bases between them. The CDR3 sequence is 13 residues long. For the CDR3, the DNA is TGTGCCAGCACCCCGGCGGGGCGGGAGACCCAGTACTTC. This sequence encodes CASTPAGRETQYF.

This clonotype showed up just a few times. This chain connects TRBV20-1 to TRBJ2-7; either TRBD1 or TRBD2 may supply D (5 bases each). The germline gives CDR1 DFQATT, CDR2 SNEGSKA (reference sequence). The V gene lost 1 base and the J gene lost 5 bases, with 15 bases spanning the gap. The CDR3 runs 14 residues. Here the CDR3 reads CSARVSERGHEQYF. CDR3 DNA: TGCAGTGCTAGAGTCAGCGAGAGGGGCCACGAGCAGTACTTC.

This clonotype turned up a few times. The chain combines TRBV5-1 with TRBJ2-2, with 7 positions matching TRBD1. CDR1 is SGHRS and CDR2 is YFSETQ in the germline V gene. V shed 7 bases and J 4 bases; nucleotides not matched to a gene: 13. The CDR3 consists of 16 residues. The CDR3 here is CASRRPGTATTGELFF. Here the CDR3 DNA reads TGCGCCAGCCGTCGACCCGGGACAGCCACCACCGGGGAGCTGTTTTTT.

This clonotype occurred many times. This chain links TRBV6-1 with TRBJ2-7; the D is unclear. The V gene's germline CDR1 is MNHNS and CDR2 SASEGT. The V end lost 3 bases, the J end lost 0 bases, and 12 bases lay between the germline ends. The CDR3 is made up of 15 amino acids. CDR3 amino acids: CASSESLYGSYEQYF. The CDR3 DNA reads as TGTGCCAGCAGTGAGTCGCTTTACGGCTCCTACGAGCAGTACTTC.

The rearrangement links TRBV20-1 to TRBJ2-1; TRBD1 might be the D (6 bases). V was trimmed by 6 bases and J by 2 bases, leaving 11 bases between them. This CDR3 spans 13 amino acids. CDR1 and CDR2 from the germline V gene are DFQATT and SNEGSKA (reference sequence). CDR3 protein: CSATRQAYNEQFF. CDR3 in DNA: TGCAGTGCAACCAGACAGGCCTACAATGAGCAGTTCTTC.

The table lists this clonotype with a few counts. The rearrangement joins TRBV4-1 to TRBJ2-5; D call uncertain. Germline V lookup: CDR1 MGHRA, CDR2 YSYEKL. Trimming took 0 bases from V and 4 from J, leaving 12 bases between them. The length of the CDR3 is 15 residues. CDR3 sequence reads: CASSQDLQQGETQYF. CDR3 nucleotides: TGCGCCAGCAGCCAAGATCTGCAGCAAGGAGAGACCCAGTACTTC.

The V call is TRBV30, the J call TRBJ2-7; 7 nucleotides line up with TRBD1. The CDR3 length is 12 residues. The germline V gene encodes CDR1 GTSNPN and CDR2 SVGIG (reference sequence). V lost 4 bases to trimming and J lost 3 bases; unmatched junction nucleotides: 3. CDR3 sequence (DNA): TGTGCCTGGAACCCAGGGGGCTACGAGCAGTACTTC. Protein product: CAWNPGGYEQYF.

In its sample, this clonotype was seen many times. The rearrangement uses TRBV29-1 and TRBJ1-1; no firm D call. Trimming took 4 bases from V and 0 from J, leaving 3 bases between them. The CDR3 runs to 11 residues. The germline CDR1 and CDR2 sequences are SQVTM and ANQGSEA. CDR3 DNA: TGCAGCGTTGTTCTGAACACTGAAGCTTTCTTT. As protein: CSVVLNTEAFF.

This clonotype appeared a few times. V gene TRBV20-1 combines with J gene TRBJ1-1; 8 bases map to TRBD1. Looked up from germline, CDR1 is DFQATT and CDR2 is SNEGSKA (reference sequence). The ends lost 7 bases at V and 2 bases at J; junction bases unmatched: 12. This CDR3 has 15 residues. DNA of the CDR3: TGCAGTGTAGAGGACAGGGAGGAACTCAACACTGAAGCTTTCTTT. Translation gives CSVEDREELNTEAFF.

This chain uses TRBV18 with TRBJ1-1; D gene ambiguous. This CDR3 region has 14 residues. The germline V gene has CDR1 KGHSH and CDR2 LQKENI. V was clipped by 3 bases and J by 1 base, with 9 bases between them. As DNA, the CDR3 is TGTGCCAGCTCACCCGGACGGTCGAACACTGAAGCTTTCTTT. Protein product: CASSPGRSNTEAFF.

This clonotype was recorded many times. This sequence joins TRBV6-1 and TRBJ2-2; perhaps TRBD2 as D (5 bases). The V gene lost 8 bases and the J gene lost 4 bases, with 11 bases spanning the gap. CDR3 length: 13 residues. Germline CDR1 is MNHNS and CDR2 is SASEGT. DNA for the CDR3: TGTGCCAGCGAGCGGCAATCCACCGGGGAGCTGTTTTTT. This translates into CASERQSTGELFF.

In its sample, this clonotype was seen many times. The gene calls are TRBV12-3 or TRBV12-4 and TRBJ2-7, with 7 bases matching TRBD1. The CDR3 length is 14 residues. V was pared by 6 bases and J by 2 bases, with 7 bases of the junction left unmatched. In DNA, the CDR3 is TGTGCCAGCAGGACAGGGTTGGGAACCTACGAGCAGTACTTC. As protein: CASRTGLGTYEQYF.

Ten or more counts support this clonotype. V and J are TRBV28 and TRBJ2-7; TRBD2 matches 14 bases. Looked up from germline, CDR1 is MDHEN and CDR2 is SYDVKM. The CDR3 is 16 residues long. J gave up 5 bases and V 5 bases, and 8 bases lay outside the gene matches. Here the CDR3 reads CASSPVGLAGGNEQYF. In DNA form, the CDR3 reads TGTGCCAGCAGTCCTGTTGGACTAGCGGGAGGAAACGAGCAGTACTTC.